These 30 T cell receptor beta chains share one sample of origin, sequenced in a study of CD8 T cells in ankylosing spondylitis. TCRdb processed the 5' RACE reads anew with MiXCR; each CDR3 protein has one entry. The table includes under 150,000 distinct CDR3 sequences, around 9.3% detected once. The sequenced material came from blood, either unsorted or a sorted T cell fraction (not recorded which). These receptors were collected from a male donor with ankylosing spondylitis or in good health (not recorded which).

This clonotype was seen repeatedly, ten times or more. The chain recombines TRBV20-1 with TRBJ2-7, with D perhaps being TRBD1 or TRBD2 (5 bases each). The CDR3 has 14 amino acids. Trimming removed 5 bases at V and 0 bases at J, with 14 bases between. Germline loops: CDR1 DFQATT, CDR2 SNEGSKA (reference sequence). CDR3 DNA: TGCAGTGCTGGGACGGGGCGGGCCTCCTACGAGCAGTACTTC. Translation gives CSAGTGRASYEQYF.

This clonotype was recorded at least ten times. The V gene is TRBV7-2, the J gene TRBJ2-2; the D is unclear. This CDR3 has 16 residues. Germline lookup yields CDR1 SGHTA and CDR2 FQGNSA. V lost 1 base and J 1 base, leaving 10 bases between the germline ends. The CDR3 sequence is CASSLVAGWNTGELFF. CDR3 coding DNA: TGTGCCAGCAGCTTAGTGGCTGGCTGGAACACCGGGGAGCTGTTTTTT.

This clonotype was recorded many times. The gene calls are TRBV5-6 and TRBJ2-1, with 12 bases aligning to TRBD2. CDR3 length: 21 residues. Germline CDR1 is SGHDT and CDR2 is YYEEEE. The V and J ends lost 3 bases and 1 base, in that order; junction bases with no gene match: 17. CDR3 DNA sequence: TGTGCCAGCAGCTCGGGTGGGCTAGCGGGAGGGCCCTATAGATCCTACAATGAGCAGTTCTTC. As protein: CASSSGGLAGGPYRSYNEQFF.

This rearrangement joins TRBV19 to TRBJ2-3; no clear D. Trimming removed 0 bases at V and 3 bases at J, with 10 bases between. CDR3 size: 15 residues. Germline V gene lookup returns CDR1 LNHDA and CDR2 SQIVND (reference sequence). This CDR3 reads CASSIDPAETDTQYF. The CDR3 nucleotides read TGTGCCAGTAGTATAGACCCCGCAGAGACAGATACGCAGTATTTT.

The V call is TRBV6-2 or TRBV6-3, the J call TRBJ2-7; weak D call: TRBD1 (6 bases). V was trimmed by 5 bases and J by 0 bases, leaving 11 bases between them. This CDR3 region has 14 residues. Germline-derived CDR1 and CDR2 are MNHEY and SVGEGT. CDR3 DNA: TGTGCCAGCAGTGGACAGCTGCACTCCTACGAGCAGTACTTC. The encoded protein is CASSGQLHSYEQYF.

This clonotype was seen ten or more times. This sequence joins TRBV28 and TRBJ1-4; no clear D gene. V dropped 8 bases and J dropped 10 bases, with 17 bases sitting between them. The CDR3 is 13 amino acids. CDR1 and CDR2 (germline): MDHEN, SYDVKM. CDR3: CASLGPGRGKLFF. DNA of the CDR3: TGTGCCAGCCTGGGCCCTGGAAGAGGAAAACTGTTTTTT.

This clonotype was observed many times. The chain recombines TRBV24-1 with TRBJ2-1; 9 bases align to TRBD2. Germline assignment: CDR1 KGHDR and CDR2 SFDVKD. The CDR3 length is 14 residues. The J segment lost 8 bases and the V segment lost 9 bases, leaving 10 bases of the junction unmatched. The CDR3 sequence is CATGRTSDMDEQFF. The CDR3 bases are TGTGCCACCGGGAGGACTAGCGATATGGATGAGCAGTTCTTC.

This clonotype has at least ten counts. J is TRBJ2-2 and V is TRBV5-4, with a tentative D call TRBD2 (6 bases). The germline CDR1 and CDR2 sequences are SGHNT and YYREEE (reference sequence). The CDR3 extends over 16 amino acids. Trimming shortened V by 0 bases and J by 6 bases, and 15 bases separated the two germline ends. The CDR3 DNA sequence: TGTGCCAGCAGCTTGGTTGGCGGGATTAACGCCGGGGAGCTGTTTTTT. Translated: CASSLVGGINAGELFF.

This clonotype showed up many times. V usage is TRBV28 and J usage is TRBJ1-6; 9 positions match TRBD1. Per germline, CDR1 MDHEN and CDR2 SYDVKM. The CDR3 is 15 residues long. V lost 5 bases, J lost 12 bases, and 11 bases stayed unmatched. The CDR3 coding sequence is TGTGCCAGCAGTATCCCGGGACAGGGAACTCGACCCCTCCACTTT. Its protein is CASSIPGQGTRPLHF.

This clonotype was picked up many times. CDR3 loop: CASSLEGNRGGNEKLFF. CDR3 coding DNA: TGTGCCAGCAGCTTAGAGGGGAACAGGGGGGGGAATGAAAAACTGTTTTTT. V and J are TRBV11-2 and TRBJ1-4; 8 nucleotides align to TRBD1. CDR1 and CDR2 from the germline V gene are SGHAT and FQNNGV. The CDR3 totals 17 residues. Trimming removed 0 bases from V and 5 bases from J; junction bases left unmatched: 8.

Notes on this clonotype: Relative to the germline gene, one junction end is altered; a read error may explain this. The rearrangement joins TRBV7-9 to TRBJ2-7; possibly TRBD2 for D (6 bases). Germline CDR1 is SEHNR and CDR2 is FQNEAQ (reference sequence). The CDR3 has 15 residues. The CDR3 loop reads CASSVERAVSNEQYF. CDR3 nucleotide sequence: TGTGCCAGCAGCGTGGAGCGGGCAGTCTCCAACGAGCAGTACTTC.

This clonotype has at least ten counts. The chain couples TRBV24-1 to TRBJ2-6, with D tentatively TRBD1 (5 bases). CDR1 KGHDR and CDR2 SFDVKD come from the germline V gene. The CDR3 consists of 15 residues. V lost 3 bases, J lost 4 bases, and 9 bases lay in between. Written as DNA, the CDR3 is TGTGCCACCAGTGATGTCAGGGTCGGGGCCAACGTCCTGACTTTC. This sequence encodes CATSDVRVGANVLTF.

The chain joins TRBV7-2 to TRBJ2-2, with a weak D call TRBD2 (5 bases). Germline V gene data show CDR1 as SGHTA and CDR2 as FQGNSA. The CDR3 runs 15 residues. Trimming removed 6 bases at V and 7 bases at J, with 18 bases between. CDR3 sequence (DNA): TGTGCCAGCAGTCCGGCTTCACTAGGAGTCGGGGAGCTGTTTTTT. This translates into CASSPASLGVGELFF. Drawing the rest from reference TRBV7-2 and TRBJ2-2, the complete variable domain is GAGVSQSPSNKVTEKGKDVELRCDPISGHTALYWYRQSLGQGLEFLIYFQGNSAPDKSGLPSDRFSAERTGGSVSTLTIQRTQQEDSAVYLCASSPASLGVGELFFGEGSRLTVL.

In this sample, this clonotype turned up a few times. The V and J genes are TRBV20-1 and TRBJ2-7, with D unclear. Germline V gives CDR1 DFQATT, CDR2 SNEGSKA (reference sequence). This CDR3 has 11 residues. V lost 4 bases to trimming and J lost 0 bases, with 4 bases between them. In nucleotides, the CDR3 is TGCAGTGCTACCCACTCCTACGAGCAGTACTTC. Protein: CSATHSYEQYF.

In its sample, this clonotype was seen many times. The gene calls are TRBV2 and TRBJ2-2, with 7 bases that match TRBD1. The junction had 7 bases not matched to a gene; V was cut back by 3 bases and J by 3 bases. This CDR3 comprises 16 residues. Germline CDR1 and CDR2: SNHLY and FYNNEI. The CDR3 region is CASSDRQGRDTGELFF. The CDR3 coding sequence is TGTGCCAGCAGTGACCGACAGGGACGGGACACCGGGGAGCTGTTTTTT.

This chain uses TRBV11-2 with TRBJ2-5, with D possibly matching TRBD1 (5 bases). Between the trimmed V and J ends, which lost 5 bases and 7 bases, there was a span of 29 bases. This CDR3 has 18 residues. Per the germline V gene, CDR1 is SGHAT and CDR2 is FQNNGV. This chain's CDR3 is CASSTYRSPQVSVRTQYF. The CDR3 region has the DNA TGTGCCAGCAGCACGTACAGGTCCCCACAAGTTTCAGTTAGGACCCAGTACTTC.

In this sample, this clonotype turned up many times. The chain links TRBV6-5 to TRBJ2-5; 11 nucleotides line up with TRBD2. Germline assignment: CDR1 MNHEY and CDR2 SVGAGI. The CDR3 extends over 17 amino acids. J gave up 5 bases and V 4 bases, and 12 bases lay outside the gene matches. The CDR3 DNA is TGTGCCAGCAGTTCTCGGACTAGCGGGCGCGAAACCGAGACCCAGTACTTC. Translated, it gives CASSSRTSGRETETQYF.

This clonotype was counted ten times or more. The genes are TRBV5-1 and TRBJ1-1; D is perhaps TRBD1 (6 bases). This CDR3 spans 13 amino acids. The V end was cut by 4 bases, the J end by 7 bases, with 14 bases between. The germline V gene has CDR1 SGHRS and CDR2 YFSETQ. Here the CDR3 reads CASSLGGSVEAFF. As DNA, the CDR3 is TGCGCCAGCAGCCTTGGGGGCTCGGTTGAAGCTTTCTTT. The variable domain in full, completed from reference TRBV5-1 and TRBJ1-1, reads KAGVTQTPRYLIKTRGQQVTLSCSPISGHRSVSWYQQTPGQGLQFLFEYFSETQRNKGNFPGRFSGRQFSNSRSEMNVSTLELGDSALYLCASSLGGSVEAFFGQGTRLTVV.

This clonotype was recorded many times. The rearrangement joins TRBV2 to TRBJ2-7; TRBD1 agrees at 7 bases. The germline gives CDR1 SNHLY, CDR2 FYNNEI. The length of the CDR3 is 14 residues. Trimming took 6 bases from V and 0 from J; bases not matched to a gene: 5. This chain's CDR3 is CASRGQTSSYEQYF. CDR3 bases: TGTGCCAGCAGGGGACAGACGAGCTCCTACGAGCAGTACTTC.

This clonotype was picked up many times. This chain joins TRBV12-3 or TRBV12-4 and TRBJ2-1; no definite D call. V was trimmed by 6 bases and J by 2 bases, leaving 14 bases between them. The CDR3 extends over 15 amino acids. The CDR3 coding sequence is TGTGCCAGCAGCAAAGCCGGGCCGCCCTACAATGAGCAGTTCTTC. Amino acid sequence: CASSKAGPPYNEQFF.

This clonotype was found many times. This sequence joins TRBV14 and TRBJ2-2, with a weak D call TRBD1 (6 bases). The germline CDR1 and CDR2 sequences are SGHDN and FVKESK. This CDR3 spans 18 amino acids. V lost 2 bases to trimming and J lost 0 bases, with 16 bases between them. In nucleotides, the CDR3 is TGTGCCAGCAGCCAATTCGTCGGCAGGGGAACGAACACCGGGGAGCTGTTTTTT. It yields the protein CASSQFVGRGTNTGELFF.

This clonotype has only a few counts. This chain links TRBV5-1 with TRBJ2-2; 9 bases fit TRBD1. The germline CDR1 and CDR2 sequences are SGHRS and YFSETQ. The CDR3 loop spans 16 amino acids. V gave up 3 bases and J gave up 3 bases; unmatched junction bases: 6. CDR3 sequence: CASSSITGGHTGELFF. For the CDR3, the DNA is TGCGCCAGCAGCTCGATTACAGGGGGCCACACCGGGGAGCTGTTTTTT.

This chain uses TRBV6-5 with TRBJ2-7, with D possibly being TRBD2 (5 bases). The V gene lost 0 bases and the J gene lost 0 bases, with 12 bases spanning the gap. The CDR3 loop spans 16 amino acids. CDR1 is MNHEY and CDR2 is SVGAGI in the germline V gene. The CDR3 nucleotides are TGTGCCAGCAGTTACTCGTTCCAGCGGAGCTCCTACGAGCAGTACTTC. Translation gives CASSYSFQRSSYEQYF.

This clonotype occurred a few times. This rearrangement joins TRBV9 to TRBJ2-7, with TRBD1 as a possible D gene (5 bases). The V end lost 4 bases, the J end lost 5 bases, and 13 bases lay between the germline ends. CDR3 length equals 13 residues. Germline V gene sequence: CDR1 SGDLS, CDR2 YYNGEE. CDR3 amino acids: CASSPHPRDEQYF. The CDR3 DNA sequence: TGTGCCAGCAGCCCCCACCCCAGGGACGAGCAGTACTTC.

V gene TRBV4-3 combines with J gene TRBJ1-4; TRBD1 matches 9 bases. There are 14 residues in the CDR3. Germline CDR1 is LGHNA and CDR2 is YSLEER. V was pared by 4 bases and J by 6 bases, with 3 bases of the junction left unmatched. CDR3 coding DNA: TGCGCCAGCAGCCCGAGGACAGGGGATGAAAAACTGTTTTTT. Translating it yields CASSPRTGDEKLFF.

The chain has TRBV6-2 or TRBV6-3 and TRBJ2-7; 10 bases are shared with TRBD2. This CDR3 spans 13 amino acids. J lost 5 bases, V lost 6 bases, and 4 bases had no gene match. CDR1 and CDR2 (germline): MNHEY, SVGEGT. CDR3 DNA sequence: TGTGCCAGCAGAACTAGCGGGATCAACGAGCAGTACTTC. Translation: CASRTSGINEQYF.

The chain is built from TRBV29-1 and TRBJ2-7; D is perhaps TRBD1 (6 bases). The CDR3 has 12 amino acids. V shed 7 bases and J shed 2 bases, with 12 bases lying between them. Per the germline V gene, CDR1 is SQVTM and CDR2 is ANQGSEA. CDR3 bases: TGCAGCGCACGGGACACCACCTACGAGCAGTACTTC. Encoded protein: CSARDTTYEQYF.

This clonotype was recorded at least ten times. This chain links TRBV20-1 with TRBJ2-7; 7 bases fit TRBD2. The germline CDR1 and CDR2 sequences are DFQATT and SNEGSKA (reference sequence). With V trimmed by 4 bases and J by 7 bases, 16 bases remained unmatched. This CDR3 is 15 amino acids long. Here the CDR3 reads CSAINSSGLIWEQYF. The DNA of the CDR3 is TGCAGTGCTATTAATAGTAGCGGGTTAATTTGGGAGCAGTACTTC.

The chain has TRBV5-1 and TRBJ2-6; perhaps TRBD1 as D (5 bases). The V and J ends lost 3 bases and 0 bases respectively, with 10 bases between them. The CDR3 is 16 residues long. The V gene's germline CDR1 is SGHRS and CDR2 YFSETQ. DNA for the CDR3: TGCGCCAGCAGCTACGACAGTACCTCTGGGGCCAACGTCCTGACTTTC. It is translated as CASSYDSTSGANVLTF.

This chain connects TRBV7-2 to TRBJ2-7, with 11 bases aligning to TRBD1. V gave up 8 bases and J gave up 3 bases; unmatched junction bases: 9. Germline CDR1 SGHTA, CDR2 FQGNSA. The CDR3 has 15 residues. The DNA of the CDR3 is TGTGCCAGCCGCCCAGGACAGGGGGCATTCTACGAGCAGTACTTC. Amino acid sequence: CASRPGQGAFYEQYF.